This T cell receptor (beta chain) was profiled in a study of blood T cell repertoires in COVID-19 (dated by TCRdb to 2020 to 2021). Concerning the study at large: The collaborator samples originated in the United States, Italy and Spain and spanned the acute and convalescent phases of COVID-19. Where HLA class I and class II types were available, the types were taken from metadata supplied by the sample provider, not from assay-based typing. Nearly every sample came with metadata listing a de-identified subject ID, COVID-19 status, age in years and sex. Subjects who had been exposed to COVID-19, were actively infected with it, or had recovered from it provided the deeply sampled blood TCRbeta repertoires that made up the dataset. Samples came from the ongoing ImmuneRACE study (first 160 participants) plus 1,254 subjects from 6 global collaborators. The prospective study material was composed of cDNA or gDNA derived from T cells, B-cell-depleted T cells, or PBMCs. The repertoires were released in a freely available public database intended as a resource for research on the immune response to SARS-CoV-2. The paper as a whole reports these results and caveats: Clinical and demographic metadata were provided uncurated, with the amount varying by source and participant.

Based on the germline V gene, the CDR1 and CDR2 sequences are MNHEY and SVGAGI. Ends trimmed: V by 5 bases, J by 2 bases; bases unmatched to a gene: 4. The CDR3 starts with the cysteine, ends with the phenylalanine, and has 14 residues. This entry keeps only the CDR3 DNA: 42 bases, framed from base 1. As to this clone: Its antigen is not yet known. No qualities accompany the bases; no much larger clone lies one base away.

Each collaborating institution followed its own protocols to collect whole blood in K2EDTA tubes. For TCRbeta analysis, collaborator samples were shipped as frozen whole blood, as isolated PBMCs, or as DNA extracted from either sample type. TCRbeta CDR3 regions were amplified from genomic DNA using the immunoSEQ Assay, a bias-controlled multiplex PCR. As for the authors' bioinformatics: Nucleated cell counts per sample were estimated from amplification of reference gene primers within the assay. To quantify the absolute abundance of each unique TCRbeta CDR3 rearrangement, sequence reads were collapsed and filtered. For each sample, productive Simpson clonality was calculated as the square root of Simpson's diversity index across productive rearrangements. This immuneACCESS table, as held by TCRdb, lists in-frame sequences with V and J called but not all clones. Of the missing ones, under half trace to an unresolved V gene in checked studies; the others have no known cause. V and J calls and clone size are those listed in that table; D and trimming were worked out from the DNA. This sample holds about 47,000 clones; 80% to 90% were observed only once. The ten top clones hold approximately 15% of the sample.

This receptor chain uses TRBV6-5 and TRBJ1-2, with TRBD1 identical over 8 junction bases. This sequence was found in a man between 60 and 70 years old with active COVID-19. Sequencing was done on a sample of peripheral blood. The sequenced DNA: TGTGCCAGCAGTACGACAGGGGCAAACTATGGCTACACCTTC. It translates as CASSTTGANYGYTF.